Presented here are 14 T cell receptor beta chains from one specimen sequenced in a study of cytomegalovirus exposure and HLA in healthy donors. The PCR ran on 60 Vbeta and 13 Jbeta primers. Measured with immunoSEQ multiplex PCR; TCRdb has only the in-frame clones, and not every one. The repertoire holds fewer than 200,000 clones, with less than 80% as singletons. The sample taken for sequencing was PBMCs. Receptor source: a female donor in good health and CMV-seronegative.

The chain joins TRBV20-1 to TRBJ2-3, with D perhaps matching TRBD1 (5 bases). Germline loops: CDR1 DFQATT, CDR2 SNEGSKA (reference sequence). V was cut by 6 bases and J by 4 bases, with 8 bases left in between. CDR3 size: 11 residues. The CDR3 sequence: CSALGADTQYF. The CDR3, as DNA: TGCAGTGCGTTAGGGGCAGATACGCAGTATTTT.

The table lists this clone with a count of one. The V gene is TRBV4-3, the J gene TRBJ2-1; possibly TRBD2 for D (6 bases). CDR1 LGHNA and CDR2 YSLEER come from the germline V gene. This CDR3 region has 15 residues. The V end was cut by 0 bases, the J end by 5 bases, with 11 bases between. The CDR3 bases are TGCGCCAGCAGCCAAGAATGGGACTCTCACAATGAGCAGTTCTTC. The encoded protein is CASSQEWDSHNEQFF.

The CDR3 loop is CASSQGTGTDTQYF. CDR3 DNA sequence: TGTGCCAGCAGCCAGGGGACAGGCACAGATACGCAGTATTTT. The chain carries TRBV6-4 and TRBJ2-3; TRBD1 agrees at 7 bases. After removal of 6 bases from V and 1 base from J, the junction contained 4 bases not matched to a gene. This CDR3 contains 14 residues. CDR1 and CDR2 (germline): MRHNA, SNTAGT.

J is TRBJ1-1 and V is TRBV30, with 7 bases fitting TRBD1. The germline CDR1 and CDR2 sequences are GTSNPN and SVGIG (reference sequence). This CDR3 region has 13 residues. J lost 5 bases, V lost 1 base, and 4 bases had no gene match. The chain's CDR3 is CAWSGQGGTEAFF. CDR3 DNA sequence: TGTGCCTGGAGTGGACAGGGAGGAACTGAAGCTTTCTTT.

The chain uses TRBV20-1 and TRBJ2-5; TRBD2 matches 7 bases. Germline CDR1 reads DFQATT; CDR2 reads SNEGSKA (reference sequence). Trimming took 4 bases from V and 14 from J; bases not matched to a gene: 10. CDR3 length equals 11 residues. The CDR3 nucleotides are TGCAGTGCTATCTCGGGGGGTAAGGGATACTTC. Translation gives CSAISGGKGYF.

This clone appeared once. The chain recombines TRBV4-3 with TRBJ1-2; D gene ambiguous. The CDR3 runs to 13 residues. The germline V and J ends were trimmed by 0 bases and 5 bases, with 7 bases remaining between them. CDR1 is LGHNA, CDR2 YSLEER, per germline. In nucleotides, the CDR3 is TGCGCCAGCAGCCAAGATGGGCAGTATGGCTACACCTTC. It specifies CASSQDGQYGYTF.

This chain joins TRBV9 and TRBJ2-5; D possibly corresponds to TRBD2 (7 bases). From germline, CDR1 is SGDLS and CDR2 YYNGEE. V was clipped by 4 bases and J by 9 bases, with 22 bases between them. This CDR3 spans 15 amino acids. The CDR3 nucleotides are TGTGCCAGCAGCCCGGTCGGGGGGCCGCCTGGTTCCCAGTACTTC. Amino acid sequence: CASSPVGGPPGSQYF.

There are a few counts of this clone. The rearrangement uses TRBV11-3 and TRBJ1-2; possible D gene TRBD1, 5 bases. Germline V gene lookup returns CDR1 SGHNT and CDR2 YENEEA. The CDR3 is 14 residues long. V was trimmed by 8 bases and J by 1 base, leaving 14 bases between them. The CDR3 reads CASGGEAGNYGYTF. The CDR3 DNA reads TGTGCCAGCGGGGGGGAGGCGGGTAACTATGGCTACACCTTC.

The gene calls are TRBV9 and TRBJ1-2; 7 nucleotides line up with TRBD1. Germline loops: CDR1 SGDLS, CDR2 YYNGEE. The CDR3 totals 15 residues. J gave up 4 bases and V 4 bases, and 10 bases lay outside the gene matches. DNA of the CDR3: TGTGCCAGCAGCACTAACCAGGGGGTTGGCTATGGCTACACCTTC. It specifies CASSTNQGVGYGYTF.

The J gene is TRBJ1-2, the V gene TRBV6-1; D is uncertain. V dropped 7 bases and J dropped 4 bases, with 13 bases sitting between them. CDR3 length equals 13 residues. From germline, CDR1 is MNHNS and CDR2 SASEGT. CDR3 in amino acids: CASTFAVFYGYTF. CDR3 nucleotide sequence: TGTGCCAGCACATTCGCGGTTTTCTATGGCTACACCTTC.

The chain joins TRBV19 to TRBJ1-1, with a possible D match to TRBD1 (5 bases). V shed 8 bases and J shed 6 bases, with 16 bases lying between them. The CDR3 is 13 residues long. Germline V gene sequence: CDR1 LNHDA, CDR2 SQIVND (reference sequence). In DNA, the CDR3 is TGTGCCAGTCGCGGACCGGGGGGACCTGAAGCTTTCTTT. This codes for CASRGPGGPEAFF.

The chain recombines TRBV28 with TRBJ1-3; TRBD1 is a possible D gene (5 bases). This CDR3 contains 15 residues. V was clipped by 7 bases and J by 0 bases, with 13 bases between them. Germline CDR1 and CDR2: MDHEN and SYDVKM. CDR3 sequence: CASTRDSPSGNTIYF. In DNA, the CDR3 is TGTGCCAGCACCCGCGACAGCCCCTCTGGAAACACCATATATTTT.

This clone was detected only a few times. The chain uses TRBV13 and TRBJ2-5; TRBD2 agrees at 13 bases. The CDR3 loop spans 17 amino acids. CDR1 PRHDT and CDR2 FYEKMQ come from the germline V gene (reference sequence). The ends lost 3 bases at V and 3 bases at J; junction bases unmatched: 7. The CDR3 protein is CASSFDGLAGVEETQYF. CDR3 in DNA: TGTGCCAGCAGCTTCGACGGACTAGCGGGAGTCGAAGAGACCCAGTACTTC.

The V call is TRBV7-2, the J call TRBJ1-1; TRBD1 might be the D (6 bases). Germline loops: CDR1 SGHTA, CDR2 FQGNSA. V was trimmed by 1 base and J by 1 base, leaving 10 bases between them. This CDR3 spans 15 amino acids. Here the CDR3 DNA reads TGTGCCAGCAGCTTAGGTGTGACAGGGAACACTGAAGCTTTCTTT. It is translated as CASSLGVTGNTEAFF. Drawing the rest from reference TRBV7-2 and TRBJ1-1, the complete variable domain is GAGVSQSPSNKVTEKGKDVELRCDPISGHTALYWYRQSLGQGLEFLIYFQGNSAPDKSGLPSDRFSAERTGGSVSTLTIQRTQQEDSAVYLCASSLGVTGNTEAFFGQGTRLTVV.